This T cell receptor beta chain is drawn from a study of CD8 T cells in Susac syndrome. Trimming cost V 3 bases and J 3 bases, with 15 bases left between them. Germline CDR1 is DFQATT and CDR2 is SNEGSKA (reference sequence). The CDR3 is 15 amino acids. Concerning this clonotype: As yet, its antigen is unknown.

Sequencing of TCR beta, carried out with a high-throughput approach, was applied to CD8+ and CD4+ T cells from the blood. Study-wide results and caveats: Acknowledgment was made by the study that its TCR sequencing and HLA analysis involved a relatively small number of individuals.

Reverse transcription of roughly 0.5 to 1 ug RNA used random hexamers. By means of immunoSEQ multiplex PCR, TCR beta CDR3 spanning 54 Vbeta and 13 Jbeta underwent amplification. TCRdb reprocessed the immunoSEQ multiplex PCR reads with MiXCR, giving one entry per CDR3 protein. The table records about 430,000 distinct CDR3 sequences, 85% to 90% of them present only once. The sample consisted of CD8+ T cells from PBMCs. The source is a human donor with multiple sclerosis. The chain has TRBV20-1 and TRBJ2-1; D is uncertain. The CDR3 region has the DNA TGCAGTGCTAGCGTTCTGGGTGGTCGCTACAATGAGCAGTTCTTC. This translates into CSASVLGGRYNEQFF.